This T cell receptor beta chain was documented in a study of blood T cell repertoires in COVID-19. On the study more broadly: Sites in the United States, Italy and Spain provided acute and convalescent COVID-19 samples. PBMCs, B-cell-depleted T cells, or T cells provided the cDNA or gDNA that made up the material.

CDR3 size: 14 residues. The germline V gene has CDR1 LGHDT and CDR2 YNNKEL (reference sequence). The V end lost 4 bases, the J end lost 0 bases, and 9 bases lay between the germline ends. Per the authors' pipeline: Quantification of nucleated cells was approximated via reference gene primer amplification. The repertoire was sequenced with immunoSEQ multiplex PCR; TCRdb's copy has only in-frame clones and lacks some. D and trimming were read from the DNA, whereas the V and J calls and clone size are those reported in that table. The sample holds approximately 230,000 clones, just under 85% seen once. The source is a man aged 80 or over with acute or convalescent COVID-19. The rearrangement joins TRBV3-1 (or the pseudogene TRBV3-2) to TRBJ1-1; D is unresolved. Sequencing was done on a sample of peripheral blood. This CDR3 reads CASSLQLMNTEAFF. CDR3 bases: TGTGCCAGCAGCCTACAGCTCATGAACACTGAAGCTTTCTTT.